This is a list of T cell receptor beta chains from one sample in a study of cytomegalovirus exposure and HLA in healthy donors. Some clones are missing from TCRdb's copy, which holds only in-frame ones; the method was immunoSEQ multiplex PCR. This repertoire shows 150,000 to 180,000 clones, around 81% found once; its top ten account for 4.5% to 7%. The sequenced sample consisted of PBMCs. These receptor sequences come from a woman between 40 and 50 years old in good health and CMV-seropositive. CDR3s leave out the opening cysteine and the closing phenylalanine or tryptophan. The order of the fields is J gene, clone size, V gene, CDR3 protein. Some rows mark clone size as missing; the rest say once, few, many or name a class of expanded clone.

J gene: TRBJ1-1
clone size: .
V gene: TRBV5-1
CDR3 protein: ASKRTGEFPEAF

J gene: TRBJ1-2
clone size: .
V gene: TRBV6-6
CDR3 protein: ASSYGENYGYT

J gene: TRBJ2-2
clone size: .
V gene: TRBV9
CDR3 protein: ASSPTSGATGELF

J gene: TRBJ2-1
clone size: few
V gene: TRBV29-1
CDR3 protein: SVEGGNEQF

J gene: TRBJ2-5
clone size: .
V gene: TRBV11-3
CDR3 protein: ASSRAGTSIETQY

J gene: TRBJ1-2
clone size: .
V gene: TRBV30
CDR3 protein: AWTRGQNYGYT

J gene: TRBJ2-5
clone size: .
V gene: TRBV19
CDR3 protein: ASSIAGQGTRETQY

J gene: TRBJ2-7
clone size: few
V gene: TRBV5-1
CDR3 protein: ASSLPPGNSYEQY

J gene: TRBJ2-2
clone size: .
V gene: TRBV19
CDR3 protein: ASSMRTGWGELF

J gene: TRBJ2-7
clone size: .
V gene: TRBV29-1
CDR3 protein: SVTGTQSSYEQY

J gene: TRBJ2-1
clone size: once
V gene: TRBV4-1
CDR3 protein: ASSREDGYNEQF

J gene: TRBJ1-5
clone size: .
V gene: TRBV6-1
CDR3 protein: ASSEVSRTGTQH

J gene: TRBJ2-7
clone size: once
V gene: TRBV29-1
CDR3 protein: SVEVSSGLLTYEQY

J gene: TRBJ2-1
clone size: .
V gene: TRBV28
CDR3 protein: ASSLGGWEYNEQF